This T cell receptor (beta chain) emerged from a study of glioma-infiltrating T cells after dendritic cell vaccination. Across the whole study: Dendritic cell vaccination trial patients had either newly diagnosed or recurrent glioblastoma.

Time point denoted: after dendritic cell vaccination, including at tumor progression/relapse. The trim removed 4 bases at V and 3 bases at J, leaving 4 bases unmatched. Germline V lookup: CDR1 MNHNS, CDR2 SASEGT. The CDR3 extends over 14 amino acids. Generated by immunoSEQ multiplex PCR, the TCRdb table keeps only in-frame clones and is missing some. The sample carries more than 70,000 clones, more than 75% recorded once. The clonotype was recovered from a human donor with glioblastoma. V and J are TRBV6-1 and TRBJ1-1, with 8 bases lining up with TRBD1. The source material was blood, sampled after dendritic cell vaccination. The CDR3 DNA reads TGTGCCAGCAGTGCAGGACAGGGAGACACTGAAGCTTTCTTT. Amino acid sequence: CASSAGQGDTEAFF.